One sample yielded the 15 T cell receptor beta chains listed below, sequenced in a study of shared clonotypes between healthy human individuals. Naive CD8 cells, CD45RO-negative and positively selected for CCR7, excluded terminally differentiated effector memory CD45RA+ cells. Measured with immunoSEQ multiplex PCR; TCRdb has only the in-frame clones, and not every one. The repertoire includes about 2.1 million clones, 90% to 95% of them detected once, and roughly 1.7% sits in the top ten. The sample comprised naive CD8+ T cells from PBMCs. The receptor source for this set is a man aged 18 to 35 in good health. Some clones in this sample may be carry-over from other donors' samples.

The chain is built from TRBV2 and TRBJ1-4, with a weak D call TRBD1 (5 bases). The germline CDR1 and CDR2 sequences are SNHLY and FYNNEI. V lost 6 bases to trimming and J lost 5 bases, with 10 bases between them. This CDR3 region has 13 residues. The CDR3 DNA reads TGTGCCAGCAGAAGGGGTCCGAATGAAAAACTGTTTTTT. Translation: CASRRGPNEKLFF.

The J gene is TRBJ2-3, the V gene TRBV5-1; 13 bases are shared with TRBD2. The J segment lost 6 bases and the V segment lost 0 bases, leaving 4 bases of the junction unmatched. The CDR3 runs 16 residues. Germline lookup yields CDR1 SGHRS and CDR2 YFSETQ. The CDR3 DNA sequence: TGCGCCAGCAGCTTGGGACTAGCGGGAGGCTATGATACGCAGTATTTT. This codes for CASSLGLAGGYDTQYF.

This clone was recorded only once. The gene calls are TRBV4-2 and TRBJ2-7; 8 nucleotides match TRBD2. The CDR3 consists of 17 residues. Germline assignment: CDR1 LGHNA and CDR2 YNFKEQ. Losses at the gene ends were 0 bases for V and 1 base for J; bases not matched to a gene: 8. The CDR3 loop reads CASSQEMTGLVSYEQYF. The CDR3 bases are TGTGCCAGCAGCCAAGAAATGACGGGACTAGTTTCCTACGAGCAGTACTTC.

The chain carries TRBV27 and TRBJ2-1; D not certain. The ends were cut back, 6 bases at V and 11 bases at J, with 11 bases in the middle. The CDR3 is 11 residues long. Germline V gene data show CDR1 as MNHEY and CDR2 as SMNVEV (reference sequence). The chain's CDR3 is CASSEAAKQFF. Written as DNA, the CDR3 is TGTGCCAGCAGCGAGGCAGCGAAGCAGTTCTTC.

V gene TRBV4-1 combines with J gene TRBJ2-2, with D hard to call. In germline, CDR1 is MGHRA, CDR2 YSYEKL. V lost 0 bases and J lost 0, with 8 bases in between. This CDR3 is built from 16 residues. CDR3 in DNA: TGCGCCAGCAGCCAAGATACGGCCACGAACACCGGGGAGCTGTTTTTT. Protein: CASSQDTATNTGELFF.

As concerns this clone: In the same sample, other DNA sequences code for this CDR3. CDR3 sequence reads: CASSLPDSYEQYF. CDR3 nucleotides: TGTGCCAGCAGCTTGCCAGACTCCTACGAGCAGTACTTC. V gene TRBV13 combines with J gene TRBJ2-7; no clear D gene. This CDR3 has 13 residues. V gave up 3 bases and J gave up 0 bases, with 6 bases separating them. Germline V gene sequence: CDR1 PRHDT, CDR2 FYEKMQ (reference sequence).

The chain is built from TRBV13 and TRBJ2-7, with 8 bases aligning to TRBD2. The V gene end was trimmed by 3 bases and the J gene end by 2 bases; junction bases not matched to a gene: 3. CDR3 length: 14 amino acids. CDR1 is PRHDT and CDR2 is FYEKMQ in the germline V gene (reference sequence). For the CDR3, the DNA is TGTGCCAGCAGCTTTGGAGCGGGGGCCTACGAGCAGTACTTC. Its protein product is CASSFGAGAYEQYF.

This chain connects TRBV7-3 to TRBJ2-2; tentatively, D is TRBD2 (5 bases). This CDR3 has 19 amino acids. Trimming cost V 4 bases and J 0 bases, with 21 bases left between them. The germline gives CDR1 SGHTA, CDR2 FQGTGA. CDR3 sequence: CASSSRISVRAPNTGELFF. DNA of the CDR3: TGTGCCAGCAGCTCCCGGATTAGCGTTCGAGCTCCGAACACCGGGGAGCTGTTTTTT.

The V and J genes are TRBV30 and TRBJ2-7; 9 nucleotides align to TRBD2. The germline V gene has CDR1 GTSNPN and CDR2 SVGIG (reference sequence). The CDR3 spans 15 residues. V shed 6 bases and J 3 bases; nucleotides not matched to a gene: 12. DNA of the CDR3: TGTGCCTGCACGCGGGAGGGTAGCTCCCTCTACGAGCAGTACTTC. It specifies CACTREGSSLYEQYF. The full variable domain, completed using reference TRBV30 and TRBJ2-7, is SQTIHQWPATLVQPVGSPLSLECTVEGTSNPNLYWYRQAAGRGLQLLFYSVGIGQISSEVPQNLSASRPQDRQFILSSKKLLLSDSGFYLCACTREGSSLYEQYFGPGTRLTVT.

The chain combines TRBV28 with TRBJ2-7, with D unclear. CDR3 length: 13 residues. V dropped 5 bases and J dropped 5 bases, with 13 bases sitting between them. Germline values: CDR1 MDHEN, CDR2 SYDVKM. The CDR3 region has the DNA TGTGCCAGCAGTCCAGTTTACGTGGACGAGCAGTACTTC. Translated, it gives CASSPVYVDEQYF.

As DNA, the CDR3 is TGTGCCAGCAGCTTAGGGCCAGGGCCTTATAGCAATCAGCCCCAGCATTTT. Protein: CASSLGPGPYSNQPQHF. The V gene is TRBV7-2, the J gene TRBJ1-5; tentatively, D is TRBD1 (5 bases). With 1 base removed from V and 0 bases from J, the gap between germline ends came to 13 bases. CDR3 size: 17 residues. Germline CDR1 and CDR2: SGHTA and FQGNSA.

J is TRBJ2-3 and V is TRBV11-1; possible D gene TRBD2, 6 bases. Per germline, CDR1 SGHAT and CDR2 FQDESV (reference sequence). This CDR3 region has 13 residues. Trimming removed 5 bases at V and 2 bases at J, with 8 bases between. This chain's CDR3 is CASSTDYTDTQYF. The CDR3 coding sequence is TGTGCCAGCAGCACGGACTACACAGATACGCAGTATTTT.

This sequence joins TRBV6-1 and TRBJ2-1; 7 positions match TRBD2. CDR1 is MNHNS and CDR2 is SASEGT in the germline V gene. The CDR3 spans 15 residues. Trimming cost V 3 bases and J 4 bases; bases outside gene matches: 6. Here the CDR3 reads CASSDGAGQYNEQFF. The CDR3, as DNA: TGTGCCAGCAGTGACGGAGCGGGGCAATACAATGAGCAGTTCTTC.

The chain links TRBV4-2 to TRBJ2-2, with TRBD2 matching over 10 bases. Germline CDR1 and CDR2: LGHNA and YNFKEQ. This CDR3 has 18 residues. V was clipped by 2 bases and J by 7 bases; unmatched bases: 13. CDR3 nucleotides: TGTGCCAGCAGCCAATCTCCCCCAGCGGGAGGGCCCGACGGGGAGCTGTTTTTT. Encoded protein: CASSQSPPAGGPDGELFF.

The chain links TRBV7-9 to TRBJ2-1; possibly TRBD2 for D (5 bases). The V and J ends lost 4 bases and 1 base respectively, with 11 bases between them. This CDR3 has 15 amino acids. Germline CDR1 and CDR2: SEHNR and FQNEAQ (reference sequence). The CDR3 nucleotides are TGTGCCAGCAGCTCCTTAGCGAGGTCCTACAATGAGCAGTTCTTC. Translating it yields CASSSLARSYNEQFF.